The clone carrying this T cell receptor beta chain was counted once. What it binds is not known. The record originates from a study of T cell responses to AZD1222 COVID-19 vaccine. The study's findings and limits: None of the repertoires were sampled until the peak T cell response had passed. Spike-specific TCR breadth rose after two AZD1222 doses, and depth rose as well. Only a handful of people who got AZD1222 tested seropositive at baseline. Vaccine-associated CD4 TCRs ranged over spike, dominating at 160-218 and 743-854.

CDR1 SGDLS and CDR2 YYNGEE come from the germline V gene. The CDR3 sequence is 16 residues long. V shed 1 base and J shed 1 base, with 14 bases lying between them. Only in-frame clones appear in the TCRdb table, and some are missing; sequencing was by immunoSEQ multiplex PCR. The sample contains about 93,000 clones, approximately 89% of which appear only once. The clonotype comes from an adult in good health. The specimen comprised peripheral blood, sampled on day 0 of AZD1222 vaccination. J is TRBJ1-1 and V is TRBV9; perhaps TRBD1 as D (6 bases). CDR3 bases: TGTGCCAGCAGCGTAAGCAGCAGGGGCCCGAACACTGAAGCTTTCTTT. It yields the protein CASSVSSRGPNTEAFF.